This T cell receptor (beta chain) was sequenced in a study of blood T cell repertoires in COVID-19. Some clones are missing from TCRdb's copy, which holds only in-frame ones; the method was immunoSEQ multiplex PCR. The table records 150,000 to 200,000 clones, 65% to 85% of them present only once. Assignment of participants to cohorts was predicated upon participant-reported clinical history. This sequence originates from a young woman who had been exposed to COVID-19. Sequences were obtained from PBMCs or T cells enriched from blood (not recorded which).

The CDR3 region is CASSRDRNYGYTF. The CDR3 DNA reads TGTGCCAGCAGCAGGGACAGAAACTATGGCTACACCTTC. The V call is TRBV5-6, the J call TRBJ1-2; 7 bases agree with TRBD1. The ends lost 4 bases at V and 2 bases at J; junction bases unmatched: 2. Germline CDR1 is SGHDT and CDR2 is YYEEEE. The CDR3 runs 13 residues.